This paragraph reports one T cell receptor beta chain. This sample is drawn from a study of blood T cell repertoires in COVID-19. Study as a whole: Collection of acute and convalescent COVID-19 samples took place in the United States, Italy and Spain. Sources were T cells, B-cell-depleted T cells, or PBMCs; the material itself was cDNA or gDNA.

In the original workflow: Nucleated cell number was recorded as an estimate derived from reference gene primer amplification. Clones were read by immunoSEQ multiplex PCR, and TCRdb kept only the in-frame ones, dropping some. V, J and clone size were drawn from that table, and D and trimming were deduced from the DNA. The sample includes about 150,000 clones, over 65% of them seen just once. The germline V gene encodes CDR1 MNHEY and CDR2 SMNVEV (reference sequence). V was cut by 6 bases and J by 3 bases, with 15 bases left in between. The CDR3 is 15 residues long. This chain connects TRBV27 to TRBJ1-5, with D hard to call. The sequence derives from a man between 65 and 80 years old with acute or convalescent COVID-19. Sequenced sample: peripheral blood. CDR3 loop: CASRPDLRVNQPQHF. In DNA, the CDR3 is TGTGCCAGCAGACCTGACCTTCGGGTCAATCAGCCCCAGCATTTT.